The 9 T cell receptor beta chains in this list originate from one sample, sequenced in a study of blood T cell repertoires in COVID-19. Sequencing was performed with immunoSEQ multiplex PCR; in TCRdb, only in-frame clones are kept and a portion is missing. The table includes about 340,000 clones, roughly 90% detected once. What was sequenced was PBMCs or T cells enriched from blood (not recorded which). These receptor sequences come from a woman aged 25 to 39 who had recovered from COVID-19.

The chain carries TRBV4-3 and TRBJ2-2; no definite D call. The germline V and J ends were trimmed by 0 bases and 6 bases, with 17 bases remaining between them. This CDR3 has 17 residues. Germline assignment: CDR1 LGHNA and CDR2 YSLEER. CDR3 sequence: CASSQDLGGFLAGELFF. CDR3 nucleotides: TGCGCCAGCAGCCAAGATCTTGGCGGCTTTCTCGCCGGGGAGCTGTTTTTT.

This clone was found a few times. This chain's CDR3 is CASSPLGQAAAEAFF. CDR3 nucleotide sequence: TGTGCCAGCAGCCCCCTGGGACAGGCGGCAGCTGAAGCTTTCTTT. The chain uses TRBV11-2 and TRBJ1-1; 8 bases match TRBD1. The trim removed 5 bases at V and 6 bases at J, leaving 11 bases unmatched. This CDR3 has 15 amino acids. Germline lookup yields CDR1 SGHAT and CDR2 FQNNGV.

V usage is TRBV5-1 and J usage is TRBJ2-6, with a tentative D call TRBD1 (8 bases). Trimming removed 3 bases from V and 0 bases from J, with 22 bases in between. Germline V CDR1 and CDR2: SGHRS, YFSETQ. The CDR3 totals 20 residues. CDR3 nucleotides: TGCGCCAGCAGCTCTCTACCGGGGGGACAGGTTAGCTCTGGGGCCAACGTCCTGACTTTC. The encoded protein is CASSSLPGGQVSSGANVLTF.

The chain recombines TRBV5-6 with TRBJ2-3, with D possibly matching TRBD1 (5 bases). The CDR3 is made up of 14 amino acids. With 6 bases removed from V and 4 bases from J, the gap between germline ends came to 15 bases. Germline V lookup: CDR1 SGHDT, CDR2 YYEEEE. In DNA, the CDR3 is TGTGCCAGCAACTCTGGGGTGGGGCCAGATACGCAGTATTTT. Translated, it gives CASNSGVGPDTQYF.

V usage is TRBV24-1 and J usage is TRBJ2-1, with 8 nucleotides matching TRBD2. The CDR3 sequence is 12 residues long. CDR1 and CDR2 (germline): KGHDR, SFDVKD. The V segment lost 7 bases and the J segment 15 bases; nucleotides outside the gene matches: 10. CDR3 sequence: CATSLSGSFWFF. CDR3 DNA sequence: TGTGCCACCAGCCTCAGCGGGAGCTTTTGGTTCTTC.

This chain joins TRBV19 and TRBJ2-1; 15 bases are shared with TRBD2. Germline CDR1 is LNHDA and CDR2 is SQIVND (reference sequence). This CDR3 is built from 19 residues. J gave up 9 bases and V 11 bases, and 23 bases lay outside the gene matches. The CDR3, as DNA: TGTGCCTCTTCCCTGGGAACGCGACTGGGGACTAGCGGGAGGATTGAGCAGTTCTTC. The encoded protein is CASSLGTRLGTSGRIEQFF.

The rearrangement uses TRBV14 and TRBJ2-7; D is unclear. V dropped 1 base and J dropped 7 bases, with 11 bases sitting between them. The length of the CDR3 is 13 residues. CDR1 is SGHDN, CDR2 FVKESK, per germline. The CDR3 region is CASSQVKVGEQYF. CDR3 bases: TGTGCCAGCAGCCAAGTAAAGGTCGGGGAGCAGTACTTC.

In DNA, the CDR3 is TGCAGCGTTGTCCCGGCTAGCGGGGGGTTAAACAATGAGCAGTTCTTC. This translates into CSVVPASGGLNNEQFF. V is TRBV29-1 and J is TRBJ2-1, with 11 nucleotides matching TRBD2. CDR1 is SQVTM and CDR2 is ANQGSEA in the germline V gene. This CDR3 comprises 16 residues. The junction had 10 bases not matched to a gene; V was cut back by 4 bases and J by 5 bases.

As DNA, the CDR3 is TGTGCCAGCAGTCAAAACCAGGGAGAGACCCAGTACTTC. This codes for CASSQNQGETQYF. This sequence joins TRBV7-3 and TRBJ2-5; tentative D call: TRBD1 (5 bases). CDR3 length equals 13 residues. The V end lost 6 bases, the J end lost 4 bases, and 12 bases lay between the germline ends. Germline values: CDR1 SGHTA, CDR2 FQGTGA.